A selection of T cell receptor beta chains follows, all from one sample in a study of OX40 agonist ivuxolimab in advanced cancers. Measured with immunoSEQ multiplex PCR; TCRdb has only the in-frame clones, and not every one. The data show roughly 70,000 clones, with roughly 80% seen just once and around 5% held by the top ten. The sample here was CD4+ or CD8+ T cells sorted from blood, taken in a trial of the OX40 agonist ivuxolimab. The receptors stem from an adult with an advanced solid tumor such as melanoma, head and neck, liver or kidney cancer. Both conserved end residues are part of each CDR3. The D gene is left open where the match is weak. Rows may omit the clone size; those that give it use once, few, many or a size class.

>TRBJ2-3|-|few|TRBV7-9
CASSRSGSSDTQYF
TGTGCCAGCAGCCGTTCCGGGAGTTCAGATACGCAGTATTTT
>TRBJ1-2|-|-|TRBV5-1
CASSLQGSWGYTF
TGCGCCAGCAGCCTACAGGGTAGTTGGGGCTACACCTTC
>TRBJ1-1|-|-|TRBV7-3
CASSLFMNTEAFF
TGTGCCAGCAGCTTATTTATGAACACTGAAGCTTTCTTT
>TRBJ2-1|-|-|TRBV7-3
CASSLQGGEQFF
TGTGCCAGCAGCCTCCAGGGGGGTGAGCAGTTCTTC
>TRBJ1-1|TRBD1|-|TRBV30
CAGDRGLGAFF
TGTGCCGGGGACAGGGGCTTGGGGGCTTTCTTT
>TRBJ1-2|-|-|TRBV11-3
CASSFSSGSEDYGYTF
TGTGCCAGCAGCTTCAGTTCAGGATCAGAGGACTATGGCTACACCTTC
>TRBJ2-5|TRBD2|few|TRBV5-1
CASSYQTSGPQETQYF
TGCGCCAGCAGCTACCAGACTAGCGGGCCACAAGAGACCCAGTACTTC
>TRBJ1-6|-|few|TRBV6-1
CASSGGGVNSPLHF
TGTGCCAGCAGTGGGGGAGGGGTCAATTCACCCCTCCACTTT
>TRBJ2-5|TRBD2|medium-sized|TRBV7-6
CASSRGRQETQYF
TGTGCCAGCAGCCGCGGGAGGCAAGAGACCCAGTACTTC
>TRBJ1-1|TRBD1|-|TRBV19
CASSLRQGFTEAFF
TGTGCCAGTAGTTTGAGACAGGGGTTCACTGAAGCTTTCTTT
>TRBJ1-2|-|once|TRBV29-1
CSAKRDSSNYGYTF
TGCAGCGCCAAACGGGACTCATCTAACTATGGCTACACCTTC
>TRBJ2-2|-|-|TRBV5-1
CASSYRQEVSTGELFF
TGCGCCAGCAGTTATAGACAGGAAGTATCAACCGGGGAGCTGTTTTTT
>TRBJ2-7|-|-|TRBV30
CAWSLSYEQYF
TGTGCCTGGAGCCTATCCTACGAGCAGTACTTC
>TRBJ1-3|-|-|TRBV19
CASSIQGRDGGNTIYF
TGTGCCAGTAGTATCCAAGGCAGGGATGGAGGAAACACCATATATTTT
>TRBJ1-2|-|once|TRBV28
CASNTDYGYTF
TGTGCCAGCAATACAGACTATGGCTACACCTTC
>TRBJ1-2|-|few|TRBV11-2
CASSFPEHRQHTF
TGTGCCAGCAGCTTCCCGGAGCATAGACAGCACACCTTC
>TRBJ2-2|-|few|TRBV6-6
CASKQGKNTGELFF
TGTGCCAGCAAACAGGGAAAGAACACCGGGGAGCTGTTTTTT
>TRBJ2-3|-|-|TRBV11-2
CASSLPTDTQYF
TGTGCCAGCAGCCTCCCCACAGATACGCAGTATTTT
>TRBJ2-1|TRBD2|once|TRBV29-1
CSVGRAGATYNEQFF
TGCAGCGTTGGGAGAGCGGGGGCCACCTACAATGAGCAGTTCTTC
>TRBJ2-7|-|-|TRBV7-2
CASSSLGLGEQYF
TGTGCCAGCAGCTCCCTAGGGCTGGGCGAGCAGTACTTC
>TRBJ2-1|-|-|TRBV6-1
CATDLSGYNEQFF
TGTGCCACCGATCTCAGCGGGTACAATGAGCAGTTCTTC
>TRBJ2-1|-|-|TRBV5-5
CASSLALSYEQFF
TGTGCCAGCAGCTTGGCCCTTAGTTATGAGCAGTTCTTC
>TRBJ2-3|TRBD1|-|TRBV5-1
CASSLPQGAATDTQYF
TGCGCCAGCAGCTTACCACAGGGGGCAGCCACAGATACGCAGTATTTT
>TRBJ1-6|TRBD1|-|TRBV5-4
CASSSPGQGGLSPLHF
TGTGCCAGCAGCTCCCCGGGACAGGGTGGTCTTTCACCCCTCCACTTT